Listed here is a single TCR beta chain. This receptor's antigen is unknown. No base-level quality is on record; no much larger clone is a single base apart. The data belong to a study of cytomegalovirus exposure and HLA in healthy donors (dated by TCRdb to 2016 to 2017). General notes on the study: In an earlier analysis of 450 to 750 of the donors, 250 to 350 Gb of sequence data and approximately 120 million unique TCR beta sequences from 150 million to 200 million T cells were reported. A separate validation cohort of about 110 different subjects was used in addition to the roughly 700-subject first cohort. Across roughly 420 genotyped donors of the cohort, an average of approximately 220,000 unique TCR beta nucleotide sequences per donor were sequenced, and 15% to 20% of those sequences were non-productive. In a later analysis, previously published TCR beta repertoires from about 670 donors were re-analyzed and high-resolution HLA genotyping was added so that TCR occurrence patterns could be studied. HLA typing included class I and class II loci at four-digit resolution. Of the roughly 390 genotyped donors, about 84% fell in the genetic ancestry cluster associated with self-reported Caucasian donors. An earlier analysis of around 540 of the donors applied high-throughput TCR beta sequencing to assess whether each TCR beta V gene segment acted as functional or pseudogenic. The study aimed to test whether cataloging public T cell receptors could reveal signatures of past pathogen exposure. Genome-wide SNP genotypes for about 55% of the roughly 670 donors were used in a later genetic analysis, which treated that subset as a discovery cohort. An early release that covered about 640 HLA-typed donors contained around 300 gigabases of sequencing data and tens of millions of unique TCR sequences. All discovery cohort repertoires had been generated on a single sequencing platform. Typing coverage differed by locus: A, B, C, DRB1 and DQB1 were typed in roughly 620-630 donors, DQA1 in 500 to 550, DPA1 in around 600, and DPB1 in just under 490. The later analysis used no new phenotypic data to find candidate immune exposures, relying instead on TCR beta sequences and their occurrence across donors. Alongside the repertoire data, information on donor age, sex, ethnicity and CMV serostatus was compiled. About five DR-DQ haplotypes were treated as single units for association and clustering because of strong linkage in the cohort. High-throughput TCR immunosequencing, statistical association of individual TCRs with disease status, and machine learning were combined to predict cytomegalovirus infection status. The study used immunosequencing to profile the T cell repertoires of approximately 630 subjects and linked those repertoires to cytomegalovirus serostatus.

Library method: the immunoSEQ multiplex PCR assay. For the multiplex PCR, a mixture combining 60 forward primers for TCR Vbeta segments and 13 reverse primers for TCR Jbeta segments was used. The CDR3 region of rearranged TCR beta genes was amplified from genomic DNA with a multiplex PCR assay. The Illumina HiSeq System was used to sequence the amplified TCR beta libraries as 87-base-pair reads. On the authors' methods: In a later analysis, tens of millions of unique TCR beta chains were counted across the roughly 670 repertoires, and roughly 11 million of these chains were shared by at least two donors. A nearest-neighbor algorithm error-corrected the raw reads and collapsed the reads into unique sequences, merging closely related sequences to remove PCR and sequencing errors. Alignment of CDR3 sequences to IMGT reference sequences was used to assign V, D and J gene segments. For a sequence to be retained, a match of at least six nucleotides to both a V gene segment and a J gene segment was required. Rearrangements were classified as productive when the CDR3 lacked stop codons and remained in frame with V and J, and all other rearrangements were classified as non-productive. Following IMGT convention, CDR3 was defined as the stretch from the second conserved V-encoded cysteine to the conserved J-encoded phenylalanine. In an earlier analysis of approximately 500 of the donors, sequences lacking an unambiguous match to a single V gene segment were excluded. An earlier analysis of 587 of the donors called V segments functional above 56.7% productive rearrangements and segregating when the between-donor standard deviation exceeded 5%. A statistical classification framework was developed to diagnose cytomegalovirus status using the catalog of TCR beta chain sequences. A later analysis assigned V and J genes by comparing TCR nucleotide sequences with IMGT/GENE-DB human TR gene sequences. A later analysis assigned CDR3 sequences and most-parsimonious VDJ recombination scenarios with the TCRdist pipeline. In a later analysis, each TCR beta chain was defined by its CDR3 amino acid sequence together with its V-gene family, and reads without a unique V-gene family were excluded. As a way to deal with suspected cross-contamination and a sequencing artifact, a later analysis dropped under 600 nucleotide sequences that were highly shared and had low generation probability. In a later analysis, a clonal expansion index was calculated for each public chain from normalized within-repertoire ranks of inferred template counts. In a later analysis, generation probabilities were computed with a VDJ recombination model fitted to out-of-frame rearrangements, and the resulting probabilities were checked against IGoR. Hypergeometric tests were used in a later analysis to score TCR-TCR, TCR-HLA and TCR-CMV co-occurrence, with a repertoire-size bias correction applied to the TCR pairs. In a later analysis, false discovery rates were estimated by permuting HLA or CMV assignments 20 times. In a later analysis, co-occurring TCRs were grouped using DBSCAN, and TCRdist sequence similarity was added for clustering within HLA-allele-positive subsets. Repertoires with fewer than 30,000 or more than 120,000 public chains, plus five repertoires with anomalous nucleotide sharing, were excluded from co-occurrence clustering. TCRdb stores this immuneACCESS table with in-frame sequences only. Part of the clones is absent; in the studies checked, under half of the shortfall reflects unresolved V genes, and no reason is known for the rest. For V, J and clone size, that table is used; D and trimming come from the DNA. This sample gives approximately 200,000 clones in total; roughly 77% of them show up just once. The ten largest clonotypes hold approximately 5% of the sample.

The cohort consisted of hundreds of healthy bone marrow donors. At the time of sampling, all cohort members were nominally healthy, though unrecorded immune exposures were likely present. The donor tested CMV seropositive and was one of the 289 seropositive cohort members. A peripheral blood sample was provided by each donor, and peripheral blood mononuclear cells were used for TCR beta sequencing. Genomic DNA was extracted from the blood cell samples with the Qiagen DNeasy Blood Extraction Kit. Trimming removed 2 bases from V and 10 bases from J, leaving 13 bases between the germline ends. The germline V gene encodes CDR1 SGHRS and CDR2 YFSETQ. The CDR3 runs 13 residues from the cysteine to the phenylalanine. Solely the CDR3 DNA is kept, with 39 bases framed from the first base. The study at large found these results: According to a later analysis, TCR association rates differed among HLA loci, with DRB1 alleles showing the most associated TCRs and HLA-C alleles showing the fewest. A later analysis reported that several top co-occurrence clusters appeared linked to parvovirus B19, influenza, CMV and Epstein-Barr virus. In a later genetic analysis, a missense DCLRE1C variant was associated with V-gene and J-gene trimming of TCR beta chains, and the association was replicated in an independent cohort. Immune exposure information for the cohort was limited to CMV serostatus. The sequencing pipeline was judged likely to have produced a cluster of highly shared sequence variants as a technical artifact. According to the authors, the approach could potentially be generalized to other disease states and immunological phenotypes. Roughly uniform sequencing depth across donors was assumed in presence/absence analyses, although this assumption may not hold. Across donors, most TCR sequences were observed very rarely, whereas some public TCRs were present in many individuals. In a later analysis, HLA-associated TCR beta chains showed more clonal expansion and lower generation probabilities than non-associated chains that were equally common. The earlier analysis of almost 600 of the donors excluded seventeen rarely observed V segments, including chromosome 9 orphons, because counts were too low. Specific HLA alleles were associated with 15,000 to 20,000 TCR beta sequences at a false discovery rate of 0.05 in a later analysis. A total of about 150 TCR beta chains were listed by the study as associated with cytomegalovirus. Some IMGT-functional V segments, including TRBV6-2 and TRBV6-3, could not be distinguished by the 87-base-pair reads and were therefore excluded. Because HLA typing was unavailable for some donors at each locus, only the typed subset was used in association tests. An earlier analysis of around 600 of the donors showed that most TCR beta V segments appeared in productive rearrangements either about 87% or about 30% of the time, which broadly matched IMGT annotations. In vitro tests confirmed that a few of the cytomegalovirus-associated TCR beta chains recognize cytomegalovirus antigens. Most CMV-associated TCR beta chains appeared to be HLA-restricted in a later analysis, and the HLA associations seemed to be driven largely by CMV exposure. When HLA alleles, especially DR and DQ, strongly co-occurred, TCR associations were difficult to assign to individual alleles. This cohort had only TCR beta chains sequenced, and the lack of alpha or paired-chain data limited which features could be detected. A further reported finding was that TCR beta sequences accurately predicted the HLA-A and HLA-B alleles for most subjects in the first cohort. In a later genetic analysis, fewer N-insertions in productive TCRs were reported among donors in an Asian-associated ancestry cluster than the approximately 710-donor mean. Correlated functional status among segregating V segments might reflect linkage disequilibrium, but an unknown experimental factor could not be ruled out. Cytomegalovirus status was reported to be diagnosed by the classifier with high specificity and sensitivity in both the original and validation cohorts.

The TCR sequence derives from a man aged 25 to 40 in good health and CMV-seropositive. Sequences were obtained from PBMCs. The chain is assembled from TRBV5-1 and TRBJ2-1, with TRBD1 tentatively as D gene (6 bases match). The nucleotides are TGCGCCAGCAGCTTAGACCCGACAGGAGAGCAGTTCTTC. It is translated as CASSLDPTGEQFF.